This T cell receptor beta chain originates from a study of CD8 T cells in Susac syndrome. The RNA input was roughly 0.5 to 1 ug, and it was reverse transcribed with random hexamers. TCRdb used MiXCR to reprocess the immunoSEQ multiplex PCR reads, holding one entry per CDR3 protein. The data show around 170,000 distinct CDR3 sequences, approximately 95% seen once. V lost 5 bases, J lost 3 bases, and 8 bases lay in between. In germline, CDR1 is DFQATT, CDR2 SNEGSKA (reference sequence). This CDR3 comprises 11 residues. Sequenced material: CD4+ T cells from PBMCs. The rearrangement joins TRBV20-1 to TRBJ2-7, with D hard to call. The receptor's source is a human donor with Susac syndrome. Written as DNA, the CDR3 is TGCAGTGCTGATGAGAACTACGAGCAGTACTTC. It specifies CSADENYEQYF.